These T cell receptor delta chains were read from a single sample in a study of gamma-delta chains in newborns, infants, children. TCRdb called clones from the reads again using CATT. The sample holds approximately 4,100 delta-chain clones, around 4.5% seen once. The sample consisted of blood. All receptors come from a child who was a newborn, infant or young child, either healthy, febrile or measles-vaccinated (not recorded which). Each CDR3 is given with its conserved first and last residue. A D gene is named only where the DNA matches it firmly. Some rows have no size entry. The others give once, few or many, or a class for an expanded clone.

CDR3 length | D gene | J gene | clone size | V gene | CDR3 protein | CDR3 DNA
19 | TRDD3 | TRDJ1 | medium-sized | TRDV2 | CACDTVAGGVRQYTDKLIF | TGTGCCTGTGACACCGTAGCTGGGGGAGTGAGACAGTACACCGATAAACTCATCTTT
25 | TRDD3 | TRDJ1 | once | TRDV1 | CALGELVPYLSGVMYWGNKADKLIF | TGTGCTCTTGGGGAACTCGTACCCTACCTATCTGGTGTGATGTACTGGGGGAATAAGGCCGATAAACTCATCTTT
19 | - | TRDJ1 | - | TRDV1 | CALGELAGLFGYATDKLIF | TGTGCTCTTGGGGAACTGGCCGGGCTGTTTGGGTACGCCACCGATAAACTCATCTTT
19 | TRDD3 | TRDJ3 | few | TRDV2 | CACDATGGRSSWDTRQMFF | TGTGCCTGTGACGCGACTGGGGGTCGGAGCTCCTGGGACACCCGACAGATGTTTTTC
23 | TRDD3 | TRDJ3 | medium-sized | TRDV2 | CACDKAMTGGFGQSSWDTRQMFF | TGTGCCTGTGACAAAGCTATGACTGGGGGATTCGGACAAAGCTCCTGGGACACCCGACAGATGTTTTTC
21 | TRDD3 | TRDJ1 | few | TRDV1 | CALGGTLSRGLGDTWTDKLIF | TGTGCTCTTGGGGGAACCCTTAGCCGGGGACTGGGGGATACCTGGACCGATAAACTCATCTTT
23 | TRDD3 | TRDJ1 | - | TRDV2 | CACDTLRGGGSNDKYRGTDKLIF | TGTGCCTGTGACACCCTCAGGGGTGGGGGAAGCAATGATAAGTACAGGGGGACCGATAAACTCATCTTT
17 | TRDD3 | TRDJ1 | - | TRDV2 | CACGTLGDTLDTDKLIF | TGTGCCTGTGGCACTCTGGGGGACACTTTGGACACCGATAAACTCATCTTT
13 | TRDD3 | TRDJ1 | medium-sized | TRDV2 | CACDPLGGLKLIF | TGTGCCTGTGACCCCCTGGGGGGGTTAAAACTCATCTTT
16 | - | TRDJ1 | medium-sized | TRDV2 | CACDNIGDGRGDKLIF | TGTGCCTGTGACAACATCGGGGATGGGAGGGGCGATAAACTCATCTTT
17 | TRDD3 | TRDJ1 | - | TRDV2 | CACEKLGDTRDIDKLIF | TGTGCCTGTGAAAAACTGGGGGATACGAGGGACATCGATAAACTCATCTTT
16 | - | TRDJ1 | few | TRAV38-2/DV8 | CAPLNELGTRIDKLIF | TGTGCTCCACTCAATGAACTCGGGACTAGAATCGATAAACTCATCTTT
18 | TRDD3 | TRDJ2 | - | TRDV2 | CACDTVSGGAALTAQLFF | TGTGCCTGTGACACCGTATCTGGGGGTGCAGCTTTGACAGCACAACTCTTCTTT
14 | TRDD3 | TRDJ2 | medium-sized | TRDV2 | CACDTWGKTAQLFF | TGTGCCTGTGACACCTGGGGGAAGACAGCACAACTCTTCTTT
18 | TRDD3 | TRDJ1 | medium-sized | TRDV2 | CACDTLVLGDTGTDKLIF | TGTGCCTGTGATACGCTAGTACTGGGGGATACCGGCACCGATAAACTCATCTTT
22 | - | TRDJ1 | medium-sized | TRDV2 | CACDTLEGGFTGGLEMADKLIF | TGTGCCTGTGACACCCTCGAGGGGGGTTTTACCGGGGGCCTCGAAATGGCCGATAAACTCATCTTT
18 | TRDD3 | TRDJ1 | - | TRDV2 | CACDPVLGDTRRGDKLIF | TGCGCCTGTGACCCAGTACTGGGGGATACGCGGCGTGGCGATAAACTCATCTTT
19 | - | TRDJ1 | medium-sized | TRDV1 | CALGELFPTRSLLVDKLIF | TGTGCTCTTGGGGAACTCTTCCCTACGCGTTCTTTACTGGTCGATAAACTCATCTTT
20 | TRDD3 | TRDJ3 | few | TRDV2 | CACDTITGGSSSWDTRQMFF | TGTGCCTGTGACACCATAACTGGGGGATCCAGCTCCTGGGACACCCGACAGATGTTTTTC
19 | TRDD3 | TRDJ3 | few | TRDV2 | CACDPILGDRSWDTRQMFF | TGTGCCTGTGACCCCATACTGGGGGACCGCTCCTGGGACACCCGACAGATGTTTTTC
15 | TRDD3 | TRDJ1 | few | TRDV2 | CACDPLLGELNKLTF | TGTGCCTGTGACCCTTTACTGGGGGAACTTAATAAACTCACCTTT
14 | TRDD3 | TRDJ1 | few | TRDV2 | CACDVPGDTDKLIF | TGTGCCTGTGACGTGCCGGGGGATACTGATAAACTCATCTTT
18 | TRDD3 | TRDJ1 | large | TRDV2 | CACDTGSLLGDTRPKLIF | TGTGCCTGTGACACCGGTTCCTTGCTGGGGGATACTCGTCCTAAACTCATCTTT
15 | TRDD3 | TRDJ2 | - | TRDV2 | CACDKLGGTTAQLFF | TGTGCCTGTGACAAGCTGGGGGGTACGACAGCACAACTCTTCTTT
16 | TRDD3 | TRDJ2 | few | TRDV2 | CACGTVGDALTAQLFF | TGTGCCTGTGGCACCGTGGGGGATGCTTTGACAGCACAACTCTTCTTT
19 | TRDD3 | TRDJ3 | medium-sized | TRDV2 | CACDTLLGDSSWDTRQMFF | TGTGCCTGTGACACATTACTGGGGGATAGCTCCTGGGACACCCGACAGATGTTTTTC
15 | TRDD3 | TRDJ1 | large | TRDV2 | CACDTLGEYTDKLIF | TGTGCCTGTGACACCCTGGGGGAGTACACCGATAAACTCATCTTT
16 | TRDD3 | TRDJ2 | large | TRDV2 | CACDTLGDIGAAQLFF | TGTGCCTGTGACACCCTGGGGGATATTGGCGCAGCACAACTCTTCTTT
14 | TRDD3 | TRDJ1 | - | TRDV2 | CACDPLRIRDKLIF | TGTGCCTGTGACCCACTTCGGATACGGGATAAACTCATCTTT
19 | TRDD3 | TRDJ3 | few | TRDV2 | CACDPATGGRSWDTRQMFF | TGTGCCTGTGACCCGGCTACTGGGGGACGCTCCTGGGACACCCGACAGATGTTTTTC
19 | TRDD3 | TRDJ3 | few | TRDV2 | CACDQLGDASSWDTRQMFF | TGTGCCTGTGACCAGCTGGGGGATGCAAGCTCCTGGGACACCCGACAGATGTTTTTC
18 | TRDD3 | TRDJ3 | few | TRDV2 | CACDLLGDTSWDTRQMFF | TGTGCCTGCGACCTACTGGGGGATACCTCCTGGGATACCCGACAGATGTTTTTC
12 | - | TRDJ1 | medium-sized | TRDV2 | CACENPGGKLIF | TGTGCCTGTGAAAATCCGGGGGGCAAACTCATCTTT
17 | TRDD3 | TRDJ3 | medium-sized | TRDV2 | CACDTVDWGRDTRQMFF | TGTGCCTGTGACACCGTGGACTGGGGGCGGGACACCCGACAGATGTTTTTC
14 | - | TRDJ1 | large | TRDV2 | CACDSVGATDKLIF | TGTGCCTGTGACTCCGTAGGAGCGACCGATAAACTCATCTTT
21 | TRDD3 | TRDJ1 | - | TRDV2 | CACDYLTTTLGDRASTDKLIF | TGTGCCTGTGACTACCTGACCACCACCCTGGGGGACAGGGCTTCCACCGATAAACTCATCTTT
15 | TRDD3 | TRDJ1 | medium-sized | TRDV2 | CACDTLGENTDKLIF | TGTGCCTGTGACACCTTGGGGGAAAACACCGATAAACTCATCTTT
18 | TRDD3 | TRDJ1 | medium-sized | TRDV2 | CACDNVLGDPMYTDKLIF | TGTGCCTGTGACAACGTACTGGGGGACCCGATGTACACCGATAAACTCATCTTT
20 | TRDD3 | TRDJ3 | few | TRDV2 | CACGTAGGYALSWDTRQMFF | TGTGCCTGTGGCACCGCTGGGGGATACGCGTTATCCTGGGACACCCGACAGATGTTTTTC
19 | TRDD3 | TRDJ3 | few | TRDV2 | CACDTVLGDLSWNTRQMFF | TGTGCCTGTGACACCGTACTGGGGGACCTCTCCTGGAACACCCGACAGATGTTTTTC
17 | TRDD3 | TRDJ1 | few | TRDV2 | CACDTLLGDLYTDRLTF | TGTGCCTGTGACACGCTACTGGGGGATCTGTACACCGATAGACTCACCTTT
17 | - | TRDJ1 | medium-sized | TRDV2 | CACDTATTARRYDKLIF | TGTGCCTGTGACACCGCCACCACGGCCAGGAGATACGATAAACTCATCTTT
19 | TRDD3 | TRDJ1 | medium-sized | TRDV2 | CACDNLGDRSGYHTDKLIF | TGTGCCTGTGACAACCTGGGGGATCGGAGCGGGTACCACACCGATAAACTCATCTTT
14 | - | TRDJ1 | large | TRDV2 | CACDTVVRTDKLIF | TGTGCCTGTGACACCGTTGTGAGGACCGATAAACTCATCTTT
18 | - | TRDJ1 | few | TRDV2 | CACDTLTGTQGCTDKLIF | TGTGCCTGTGACACCTTGACTGGGACACAGGGATGCACCGATAAACTCATCTTT
17 | TRDD3 | TRDJ2 | medium-sized | TRDV2 | CACDGLLGDTLTAQLFF | TGTGCCTGTGACGGACTACTGGGGGATACATTGACAGCACAACTCTTCTTT
18 | - | TRDJ2 | medium-sized | TRDV2 | CACDDLGGGYSLTAQLFF | TGTGCCTGTGATGACTTAGGTGGGGGCTATTCTTTGACAGCACAACTCTTCTTT